This T cell receptor beta chain was sequenced during a study of blood T cell repertoires in COVID-19. Study-wide background: Acute-phase and convalescent COVID-19 samples originated in the United States, Italy and Spain.

The CDR3 totals 13 residues. V dropped 2 bases and J dropped 5 bases, with 9 bases sitting between them. CDR1 and CDR2 (germline): MNHEY, SVGEGT. Source study methods: Researchers report that nucleated cell counts were estimated from reference gene primer amplification. Only in-frame clones appear in the TCRdb table, and some are missing; sequencing was by immunoSEQ multiplex PCR. Clonal size and the V and J genes are those of that table, whereas D and trimming came from the DNA. The sample lists about 80,000 clones, around 91% seen once, with 1.9% in the top ten. The sequenced sample consisted of peripheral blood. This sequence was found in a woman aged 45-60 years in a cohort sampled during active COVID-19. The J gene is TRBJ2-5, the V gene TRBV6-2 or TRBV6-3; D gene ambiguous. In nucleotides, the CDR3 is TGTGCCAGCAGTTACGGTGGTGCGGAGACCCAGTACTTC. It specifies CASSYGGAETQYF.